This T cell receptor (beta chain) was sequenced in a study of cytomegalovirus exposure and HLA in healthy donors. Broader study findings: Across donors, presence/absence analyses took sequencing depth to be roughly uniform. Productive rates of about 87% or about 30% were seen for most TCR beta V segments in an earlier analysis.

Germline trimming cut 3 bases from V and 0 bases from J; bases unmatched to any gene: 8. CDR1 is SGHRS and CDR2 is YFSETQ in the germline V gene. The CDR3 is 16 residues long. Primers: 60 Vbeta forward and 13 Jbeta reverse. TCRdb keeps only in-frame clones here, not all; method: immunoSEQ multiplex PCR. The sample holds just over 150,000 clones, about 85% seen once. As concerns this clone: Its antigen is not known.

The chain uses TRBV5-1 and TRBJ1-1; 7 bases line up with TRBD1. The sample comprised PBMCs. The TCR sequence derives from a man younger than 35 in good health and CMV-seronegative. CDR3 sequence reads: CASSSRGSQMNTEAFF. The CDR3 DNA follows: TGCGCCAGCAGCTCCAGGGGGTCCCAGATGAACACTGAAGCTTTCTTT.